Presented here are 15 T cell receptor beta chains from one specimen sequenced in a study of patients and donors after allogeneic stem cell transplantation. TCRdb re-called the RT-PCR reads with MiXCR, one entry per CDR3 protein. The sample has some 200,000 distinct CDR3 sequences, around two fifths seen once. The sample consisted of blood, either unsorted or a sorted T cell fraction (not recorded which). These receptors were collected from a human donor who was either an allogeneic HSCT recipient or a stem cell or donor lymphocyte infusion donor (not recorded which). It is not recorded whose cells these are; they may come from a transplant donor.

This clonotype was seen only a few times. The V call is TRBV27, the J call TRBJ2-7, with 9 bases matching TRBD1. Germline V gene lookup returns CDR1 MNHEY and CDR2 SMNVEV (reference sequence). The CDR3 is 15 amino acids. V shed 3 bases, J shed 5 bases, and the junction held 8 bases outside the gene matches. The CDR3 is CASSFLGQGKHEQYF. CDR3 DNA sequence: TGTGCCAGCAGTTTTTTGGGACAGGGAAAGCACGAGCAGTACTTC.

This chain connects TRBV7-2 to TRBJ1-2, with D unresolved. There are 15 residues in the CDR3. Trimming left V 1 base short and J 2 bases short, with 11 bases between. The germline V gene encodes CDR1 SGHTA and CDR2 FQGNSA. CDR3 region: CASSLEPGNNYGYTF. The CDR3 DNA follows: TGTGCCAGCAGCTTAGAACCGGGGAACAACTATGGCTACACCTTC.

The rearrangement joins TRBV6-2 or TRBV6-3 to TRBJ2-3, with D possibly called TRBD1 or TRBD2 (5 bases each). V lost 4 bases to trimming and J lost 4 bases, with 15 bases between them. CDR1 is MNHEY, CDR2 SVGEGT, per germline. The CDR3 sequence is 15 residues long. The CDR3 here is CASSFRVMGADTQYF. The DNA of the CDR3 is TGTGCCAGCAGTTTTCGGGTGATGGGGGCAGATACGCAGTATTTT.

This rearrangement joins TRBV15 to TRBJ2-7; no reliable D call. The CDR3 covers 11 residues. V was clipped by 0 bases and J by 7 bases, with 4 bases between them. Germline-derived CDR1 and CDR2 are LNHNV and YYDKDF (reference sequence). In DNA form, the CDR3 reads TGTGCCACCAGCAGAGATAGTGAGCAGTACTTC. Residues: CATSRDSEQYF.

V usage is TRBV4-1 and J usage is TRBJ1-1; D unresolved. Germline V lookup: CDR1 MGHRA, CDR2 YSYEKL. Trimming pared 2 bases from V and 7 bases from J, leaving 11 bases between. The CDR3 is 13 residues long. DNA for the CDR3: TGCGCCAGCAGCCAAAGCCCTTCGGATGAAGCTTTCTTT. This sequence encodes CASSQSPSDEAFF.

This clonotype was counted a few times. The genes are TRBV21-1 and TRBJ1-1; the table's D call of TRBD1 was not tested on the DNA. TRBV21-1 is designated a pseudogene. The CDR3 contains 16 residues. This chain's CDR3 is CASSPQWVAPNTEAFF. Written as DNA, the CDR3 is TGTGCCAGCAGCCCGCAGTGGGTAGCCCCGAACACTGAAGCTTTCTTT.

This rearrangement joins TRBV19 to TRBJ1-6; 7 bases are shared with TRBD1. Germline values: CDR1 LNHDA, CDR2 SQIVND (reference sequence). The CDR3 length is 14 residues. After removal of 7 bases from V and 8 bases from J, the junction contained 8 bases not matched to a gene. The CDR3 region is CASTGGGGDSPLHF. DNA for the CDR3: TGTGCCAGTACTGGTGGAGGGGGCGATTCACCCCTCCACTTT.

This clonotype was found a few times. The chain uses TRBV4-3 and TRBJ1-2; 10 bases match TRBD1. Germline V gives CDR1 LGHNA, CDR2 YSLEER. The CDR3 consists of 16 residues. Trimming at V came to 0 bases and at J to 3 bases, leaving 4 bases not matched to a gene. The CDR3 bases are TGCGCCAGCAGCCAAGATGGGACAGGGGATGACTATGGCTACACCTTC. It encodes CASSQDGTGDDYGYTF.

This rearrangement joins TRBV30 to TRBJ2-7; D may be TRBD1 or TRBD2 (5 bases each). Between the trimmed V and J ends, which lost 5 bases and 0 bases, there was a span of 26 bases. The CDR3 is 18 amino acids. CDR1 is GTSNPN and CDR2 is SVGIG in the germline V gene (reference sequence). As DNA, the CDR3 is TGTGCCTGGGGCCTCAACCCCCCAGCAGGGACCAGCTCCTACGAGCAGTACTTC. Translated: CAWGLNPPAGTSSYEQYF.

The CDR3 sequence is CASSPLTGNTIYF. DNA of the CDR3: TGTGCCAGCAGCCCCTTAACTGGAAACACCATATATTTT. The V and J genes are TRBV7-8 and TRBJ1-3; D call uncertain. CDR1 is SGHVS, CDR2 FQNEAQ, per germline. The CDR3 is 13 amino acids. V lost 5 bases and J lost 2, with 7 bases in between. Full variable domain (rest looked up from reference TRBV7-8 and TRBJ1-3): GAGVSQSPRYKVAKRGQDVALRCDPISGHVSLFWYQQALGQGPEFLTYFQNEAQLDKSGLPSDRFFAERPEGSVSTLKIQRTQQEDSAVYLCASSPLTGNTIYFGEGSWLTVV.

This sequence joins TRBV12-3 or TRBV12-4 and TRBJ1-2, with 7 bases aligning to TRBD1. The CDR3 is 12 amino acids. V lost 6 bases to trimming and J lost 4 bases; unmatched junction nucleotides: 2. CDR3 sequence (DNA): TGTGCCAGCAGAGGGACAGCCTATGGCTACACCTTC. Protein: CASRGTAYGYTF.

This chain uses TRBV4-1 with TRBJ1-1; 9 positions agree with TRBD1. The CDR3 totals 17 residues. CDR1 and CDR2 from the germline V gene are MGHRA and YSYEKL. The trim removed 3 bases at V and 4 bases at J, leaving 12 bases unmatched. CDR3: CASSHPIDRGSITEAFF. DNA for the CDR3: TGCGCCAGCAGCCATCCCATTGACAGGGGGAGCATCACTGAAGCTTTCTTT.

The CDR3 DNA is TGTGCCAGCACGCAAGGGCGGACTAGCGCTAGTGTTGAGCAGTTCTTC. Its translation: CASTQGRTSASVEQFF. V and J are TRBV2 and TRBJ2-1, with TRBD2 matching over 9 bases. The CDR3 runs 16 residues. Germline V gives CDR1 SNHLY, CDR2 FYNNEI. Unmatched junction bases numbered 16, after V lost 7 bases and J lost 9 bases. Filled out from reference TRBV2 and TRBJ2-1, the complete variable domain reads EPEVTQTPSHQVTQMGQEVILRCVPISNHLYFYWYRQILGQKVEFLVSFYNNEISEKSEIFDDQFSVERPDGSNFTLKIRSTKLEDSAMYFCASTQGRTSASVEQFFGPGTRLTVL.

J is TRBJ2-1 and V is TRBV19; no clear D gene. Germline assignment: CDR1 LNHDA and CDR2 SQIVND (reference sequence). Trimming shortened V by 7 bases and J by 4 bases, and 8 bases separated the two germline ends. The CDR3 loop spans 12 amino acids. The CDR3: CASTDLYNEQFF. The CDR3 DNA follows: TGTGCCAGTACCGACCTTTACAATGAGCAGTTCTTC. Based on the CDR3 plus reference TRBV19 and TRBJ2-1, the full variable domain is DGGITQSPKYLFRKEGQNVTLSCEQNLNHDAMYWYRQDPGQGLRLIYYSQIVNDFQKGDIAEGYSVSREKKESFPLTVTSAQKNPTAFYLCASTDLYNEQFFGPGTRLTVL.

V and J are TRBV5-1 and TRBJ2-5, with 9 nucleotides matching TRBD1. Germline-derived CDR1 and CDR2 are SGHRS and YFSETQ. V shed 0 bases and J 3 bases; nucleotides not matched to a gene: 6. The CDR3 sequence is 16 residues long. The CDR3 reads CASSLAGTGLEETQYF. CDR3 in DNA: TGCGCCAGCAGCTTGGCCGGGACAGGGTTGGAAGAGACCCAGTACTTC.